What follows are 24 T cell receptor beta chains derived from one specimen sequenced in a study of blood T cell repertoires in COVID-19. Method: immunoSEQ multiplex PCR; TCRdb's copy keeps in-frame clones and lacks some. This table holds some 74,000 clones, around 88% found once. Sequenced input: peripheral blood. These receptors were collected from a woman of 80 years or more with acute or convalescent COVID-19.

J is TRBJ2-7 and V is TRBV7-9; possible D gene TRBD2, 5 bases. The CDR3 runs 17 residues. The V end was cut by 1 base, the J end by 2 bases, with 18 bases between. CDR1 and CDR2 from the germline V gene are SEHNR and FQNEAQ (reference sequence). CDR3 sequence (DNA): TGTGCCAGCAGCTTAGGGGGAGTCGCAGGATTGACCTACGAGCAGTACTTC. Residues: CASSLGGVAGLTYEQYF.

The table lists this clone with a count of one. The V gene is TRBV20-1, the J gene TRBJ2-1; the D gene is possibly TRBD1 (5 bases). The V end was cut by 7 bases, the J end by 7 bases, with 11 bases between. The CDR3 has 11 amino acids. Germline loops: CDR1 DFQATT, CDR2 SNEGSKA (reference sequence). Written as DNA, the CDR3 is TGCAGTGTAGGGGTAAGGAATGAGCAGTTCTTC. This gives the protein CSVGVRNEQFF.

The chain uses TRBV19 and TRBJ2-5; D may be TRBD2 (5 bases). CDR3 length: 14 residues. V was pared by 3 bases and J by 5 bases, with 13 bases between. From germline, CDR1 is LNHDA and CDR2 SQIVND (reference sequence). The CDR3 loop reads CASSIRGRTETQYF. Here the CDR3 DNA reads TGTGCCAGTAGTATTCGGGGTAGGACGGAGACCCAGTACTTC.

The rearrangement uses TRBV9 and TRBJ2-7; TRBD2 might be the D (6 bases). The V gene's germline CDR1 is SGDLS and CDR2 YYNGEE. The length of the CDR3 is 14 residues. Deletions cut 4 bases from V and 0 bases from J, with 11 bases between. CDR3 sequence: CASSPLGSSYEQYF. The CDR3 coding sequence is TGTGCCAGCAGCCCCCTCGGGAGCTCCTACGAGCAGTACTTC.

The rearrangement links TRBV2 to TRBJ2-3, with D perhaps TRBD2 (6 bases). The CDR3 extends over 19 amino acids. Germline V gene data show CDR1 as SNHLY and CDR2 as FYNNEI. V lost 3 bases and J 0 bases, leaving 22 bases between the germline ends. The CDR3 protein is CASSDPRLGDGSSTDTQYF. CDR3 coding DNA: TGTGCCAGCAGTGACCCGCGACTAGGGGACGGATCCAGCACAGATACGCAGTATTTT.

This clone was detected a few times. The genes are TRBV7-2 and TRBJ2-1; possible D gene TRBD2, 5 bases. V shed 0 bases and J shed 7 bases, with 10 bases lying between them. The CDR3 contains 14 residues. The germline CDR1 and CDR2 sequences are SGHTA and FQGNSA. As DNA, the CDR3 is TGTGCCAGCAGCTTAGCGCGGGTTGGGAATGAGCAGTTCTTC. Its protein is CASSLARVGNEQFF.

The rearrangement uses TRBV3-1 (or the pseudogene TRBV3-2) and TRBJ2-5; TRBD2 agrees at 9 bases. The CDR3 covers 17 residues. Trimming removed 1 base from V and 5 bases from J; junction bases left unmatched: 11. Per the germline V gene, CDR1 is LGHDT and CDR2 is YNNKEL (reference sequence). The CDR3 reads CASSQGLAGNVPETQYF. In DNA form, the CDR3 reads TGTGCCAGCAGCCAAGGGCTAGCGGGAAATGTTCCCGAGACCCAGTACTTC.

The chain has TRBV19 and TRBJ1-5; the D is unclear. From germline, CDR1 is LNHDA and CDR2 SQIVND (reference sequence). The CDR3 loop spans 15 amino acids. V was pared by 7 bases and J by 4 bases, with 17 bases between. The CDR3 is CASTSEAASNQPQHF. For the CDR3, the DNA is TGTGCCAGTACCTCTGAGGCTGCATCAAATCAGCCCCAGCATTTT.

The chain combines TRBV3-1 (or the pseudogene TRBV3-2) with TRBJ2-1; 11 nucleotides line up with TRBD2. In germline, CDR1 is LGHDT, CDR2 YNNKEL (reference sequence). V shed 4 bases, J shed 7 bases, and the junction held 9 bases outside the gene matches. The CDR3 length is 16 residues. This CDR3 reads CASSLPTSGMRNEQFF. DNA of the CDR3: TGTGCCAGCAGCCTTCCGACTAGCGGGATGCGTAATGAGCAGTTCTTC.

The chain employs TRBV9 and TRBJ1-5; D perhaps matches TRBD1 (6 bases). The germline gives CDR1 SGDLS, CDR2 YYNGEE. This CDR3 has 15 amino acids. V was shortened by 0 bases and J by 5 bases, with 12 bases between the two germline ends. The CDR3 DNA follows: TGTGCCAGCAGCGTAGGTGCGGACAGTGATCAGCCCCAGCATTTT. It codes for CASSVGADSDQPQHF.

J is TRBJ1-3 and V is TRBV19; tentative D call: TRBD1 (6 bases). Trimming took 3 bases from V and 0 from J, leaving 9 bases between them. Germline loops: CDR1 LNHDA, CDR2 SQIVND (reference sequence). This CDR3 contains 15 residues. CDR3 coding DNA: TGTGCCAGTAGTATCCAGGGGCTCTCTGGAAACACCATATATTTT. Translating it yields CASSIQGLSGNTIYF.

The chain uses TRBV7-2 and TRBJ1-4; maybe TRBD1 (5 bases). Germline V gene data show CDR1 as SGHTA and CDR2 as FQGNSA. The CDR3 length is 16 residues. Trimming stripped 2 bases from V and 3 bases from J, with 13 bases between. DNA for the CDR3: TGTGCCAGCAGCTTATCAACAGGCTATGCTAATGAAAAACTGTTTTTT. It is translated as CASSLSTGYANEKLFF.

The V call is TRBV5-4, the J call TRBJ1-2; D may be TRBD1 (6 bases). The CDR3 is made up of 13 amino acids. The germline gives CDR1 SGHNT, CDR2 YYREEE (reference sequence). V gave up 6 bases and J gave up 8 bases, with 17 bases separating them. CDR3 sequence: CASTLTTGTGYTF. DNA for the CDR3: TGTGCCAGCACCCTAACCACAGGGACCGGCTACACCTTC.

The chain uses TRBV4-3 and TRBJ1-4; TRBD1 agrees at 9 bases. After removal of 1 base from V and 7 bases from J, the junction contained 4 bases not matched to a gene. The V gene's germline CDR1 is LGHNA and CDR2 YSLEER. The CDR3 runs to 15 residues. CDR3 sequence reads: CASSQGGTGLEKLFF. The CDR3, as DNA: TGCGCCAGCAGCCAAGGCGGGACAGGGCTTGAAAAACTGTTTTTT.

The chain carries TRBV7-8 and TRBJ2-5; tentative D call: TRBD2 (5 bases). The CDR3 consists of 15 residues. Trimming pared 2 bases from V and 5 bases from J, leaving 15 bases between. CDR1 and CDR2 from the germline V gene are SGHVS and FQNEAQ. This CDR3 is CASSLRTLGDETQYF. CDR3 DNA: TGTGCCAGCAGCTTACGGACTCTGGGAGACGAGACCCAGTACTTC.

This chain connects TRBV29-1 to TRBJ2-3, with D tentatively TRBD2 (6 bases). The CDR3 is 15 amino acids. The V end was cut by 4 bases, the J end by 0 bases, with 14 bases between. CDR1 is SQVTM, CDR2 ANQGSEA, per germline. CDR3: CSVVSGSGSTDTQYF. The CDR3 region has the DNA TGCAGCGTTGTTTCCGGGAGTGGGAGCACAGATACGCAGTATTTT.

This clone was detected once. The gene calls are TRBV9 and TRBJ1-6, with a tentative D call TRBD1 (5 bases). Trimming took off 0 bases at V and 7 bases at J, with 11 bases between the two ends. This CDR3 contains 15 residues. Per the germline V gene, CDR1 is SGDLS and CDR2 is YYNGEE. Here the CDR3 reads CASSVEGVPNSPLHF. CDR3 bases: TGTGCCAGCAGCGTAGAAGGGGTTCCGAATTCACCCCTCCACTTT.

V is TRBV9 and J is TRBJ1-3; perhaps TRBD1 as D (6 bases). Germline V CDR1 and CDR2: SGDLS, YYNGEE. The germline V and J ends were trimmed by 3 bases and 7 bases, with 11 bases remaining between them. The CDR3 runs 13 residues. As DNA, the CDR3 is TGTGCCAGCAGCGCACAGGGTTACAACACCATATATTTT. Encoded protein: CASSAQGYNTIYF.

This clone was recorded only once. The genes are TRBV2 and TRBJ1-5; weak D call: TRBD1 (5 bases). V was pared by 4 bases and J by 4 bases, with 14 bases between. Germline CDR1 is SNHLY and CDR2 is FYNNEI. The CDR3 totals 15 residues. The CDR3 protein is CASSVGGVGNQPQHF. The CDR3 region has the DNA TGTGCCAGCAGTGTTGGAGGGGTAGGGAATCAGCCCCAGCATTTT.

The V and J genes are TRBV6-1 and TRBJ1-1; D is perhaps TRBD1 (6 bases). This CDR3 contains 15 residues. CDR1 is MNHNS and CDR2 is SASEGT in the germline V gene. Deletions cut 2 bases from V and 0 bases from J, with 10 bases between. The CDR3 DNA reads TGTGCCAGCAGTGAATTCGGACAGATGAACACTGAAGCTTTCTTT. This encodes CASSEFGQMNTEAFF.

This chain joins TRBV18 and TRBJ2-5, with D unresolved. The germline CDR1 and CDR2 sequences are KGHSH and LQKENI. V was shortened by 6 bases and J by 0 bases, with 5 bases between the two germline ends. CDR3 length: 12 amino acids. The CDR3 here is CASSLYQETQYF. The CDR3 region has the DNA TGTGCCAGCTCCCTGTACCAAGAGACCCAGTACTTC.

V is TRBV4-3 and J is TRBJ1-2, with 8 bases aligning to TRBD1. Germline V gives CDR1 LGHNA, CDR2 YSLEER. The CDR3 length is 19 residues. V lost 0 bases to trimming and J lost 1 base; unmatched junction nucleotides: 13. The CDR3 sequence: CASSQDWDRLRGVNYGYTF. Written as DNA, the CDR3 is TGCGCCAGCAGCCAAGATTGGGACAGGTTGCGGGGTGTTAACTATGGCTACACCTTC.

The gene calls are TRBV29-1 and TRBJ2-7; possible D gene TRBD1, 6 bases. Germline CDR1 reads SQVTM; CDR2 reads ANQGSEA. This CDR3 has 14 residues. V lost 5 bases, J lost 0 bases, and 14 bases lay in between. The CDR3 protein is CSVSRTAFSYEQYF. CDR3 nucleotide sequence: TGCAGCGTTTCGCGGACAGCTTTCTCCTACGAGCAGTACTTC.

The gene calls are TRBV10-3 and TRBJ1-5, with 10 bases lining up with TRBD1. CDR1 and CDR2 (germline): ENHRY, SYGVKD. The junction had 8 bases not matched to a gene; V was cut back by 8 bases and J by 7 bases. This CDR3 spans 14 amino acids. This CDR3 is CAIGGTGANQPQHF. In DNA form, the CDR3 reads TGTGCCATCGGAGGGACAGGGGCAAACCAGCCCCAGCATTTT.